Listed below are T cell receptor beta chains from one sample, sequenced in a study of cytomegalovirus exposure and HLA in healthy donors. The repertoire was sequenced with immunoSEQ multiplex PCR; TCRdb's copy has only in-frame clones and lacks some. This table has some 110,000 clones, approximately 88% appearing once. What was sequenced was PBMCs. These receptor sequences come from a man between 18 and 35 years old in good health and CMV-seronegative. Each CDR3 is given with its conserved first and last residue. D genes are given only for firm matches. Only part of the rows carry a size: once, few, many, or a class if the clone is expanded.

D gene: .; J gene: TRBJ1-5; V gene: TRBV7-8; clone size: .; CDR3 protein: CASSFGGESNQPQHF; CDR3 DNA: TGTGCCAGCAGCTTTGGGGGGGAAAGCAATCAGCCCCAGCATTTT
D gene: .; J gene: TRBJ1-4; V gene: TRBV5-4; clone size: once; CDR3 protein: CASSLGPGATKLFF; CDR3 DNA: TGTGCCAGCAGCTTGGGTCCAGGGGCGACAAAACTGTTTTTT
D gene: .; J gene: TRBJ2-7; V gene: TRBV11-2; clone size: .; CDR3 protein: CASSIKEIRYGGTPYEQYF; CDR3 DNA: TGTGCCAGCAGCATCAAGGAAATTCGCTACGGCGGTACACCCTACGAGCAGTACTTC
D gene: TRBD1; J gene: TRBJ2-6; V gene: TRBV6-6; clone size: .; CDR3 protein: CASSINRGSGANVLTF; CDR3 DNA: TGTGCCAGCAGTATAAACAGGGGCTCTGGGGCCAACGTCCTGACTTTC
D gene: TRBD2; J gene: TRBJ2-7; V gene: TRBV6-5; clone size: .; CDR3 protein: CASSPTSGSSYEQYF; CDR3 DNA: TGTGCCAGCAGCCCTACTAGCGGGAGTTCCTACGAGCAGTACTTC
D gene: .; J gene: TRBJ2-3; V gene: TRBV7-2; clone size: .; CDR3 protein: CASSQNSADTQYF; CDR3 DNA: TGTGCCAGCAGCCAAAACTCCGCGGATACGCAGTATTTT
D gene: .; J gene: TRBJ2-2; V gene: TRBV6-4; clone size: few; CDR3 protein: CASSKTEDTGELFF; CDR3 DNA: TGTGCCAGCAGTAAGACAGAGGACACCGGGGAGCTGTTTTTT
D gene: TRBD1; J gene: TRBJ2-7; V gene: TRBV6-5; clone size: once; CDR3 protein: CASSYSWTGDYEQYF; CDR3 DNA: TGTGCCAGCAGTTACTCGTGGACAGGGGACTACGAGCAGTACTTC
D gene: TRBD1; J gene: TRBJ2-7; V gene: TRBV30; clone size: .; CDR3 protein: CAWTGGMREQYF; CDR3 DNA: TGTGCCTGGACAGGGGGTATGCGCGAGCAGTACTTC
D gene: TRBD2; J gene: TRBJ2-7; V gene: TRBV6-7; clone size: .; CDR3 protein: CASRPPGTSGATGDEQYF; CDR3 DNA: TGTGCCAGCAGGCCACCCGGGACTAGCGGGGCTACGGGAGACGAGCAGTACTTC
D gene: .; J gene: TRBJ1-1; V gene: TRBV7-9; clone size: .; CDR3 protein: CASSLLPGANTEAFF; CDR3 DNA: TGTGCCAGCAGCTTACTACCAGGGGCGAACACTGAAGCTTTCTTT
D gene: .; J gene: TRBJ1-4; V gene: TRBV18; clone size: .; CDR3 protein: CASSPRGSNEKLFF; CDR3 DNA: TGTGCCAGCTCACCAAGGGGTTCTAATGAAAAACTGTTTTTT
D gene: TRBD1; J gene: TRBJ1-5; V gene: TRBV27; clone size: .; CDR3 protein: CASRQGATNQPQHF; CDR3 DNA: TGTGCCAGCAGGCAGGGGGCGACCAATCAGCCCCAGCATTTT
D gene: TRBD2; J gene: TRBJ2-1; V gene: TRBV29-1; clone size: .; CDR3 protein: CSAHLAGPGNEQFF; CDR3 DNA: TGCAGCGCGCATCTAGCGGGGCCCGGCAATGAGCAGTTCTTC
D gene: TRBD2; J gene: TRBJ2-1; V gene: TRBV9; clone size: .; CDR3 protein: CASSEGTSFDNEQFF; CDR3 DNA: TGTGCCAGCAGCGAGGGGACTAGCTTTGACAATGAGCAGTTCTTC
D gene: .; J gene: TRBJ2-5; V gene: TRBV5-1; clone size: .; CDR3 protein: CASRTTQLVGQETQYF; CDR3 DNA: TGCGCCAGCAGAACAACCCAACTAGTCGGCCAAGAGACCCAGTACTTC
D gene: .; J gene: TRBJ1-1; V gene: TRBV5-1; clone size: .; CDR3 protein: CASSLVSGANTEAFF; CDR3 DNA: TGCGCCAGCAGCTTAGTGTCAGGGGCGAACACTGAAGCTTTCTTT
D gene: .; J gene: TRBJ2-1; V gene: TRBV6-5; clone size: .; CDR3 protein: CASSPGTAFWNEQFF; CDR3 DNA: TGTGCCAGCAGTCCCGGGACTGCCTTTTGGAATGAGCAGTTCTTC
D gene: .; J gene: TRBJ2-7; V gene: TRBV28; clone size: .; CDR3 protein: CASIRGSSYEQYF; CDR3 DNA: TGTGCCAGCATAAGGGGGAGCTCCTACGAGCAGTACTTC
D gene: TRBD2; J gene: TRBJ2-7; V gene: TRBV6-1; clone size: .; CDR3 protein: CASRPGLAPYEQYF; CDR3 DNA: TGTGCCAGTCGACCGGGACTAGCTCCATACGAGCAGTACTTC
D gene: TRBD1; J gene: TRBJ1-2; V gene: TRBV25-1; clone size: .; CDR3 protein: CASSNEEGGDNYGYTF; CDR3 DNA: TGTGCCAGCAGCAACGAAGAAGGGGGCGATAACTATGGCTACACCTTC
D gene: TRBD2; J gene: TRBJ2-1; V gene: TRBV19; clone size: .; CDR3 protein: CASSNSGTWYNEQFF; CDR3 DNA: TGTGCCAGTAGTAATAGCGGGACGTGGTACAATGAGCAGTTCTTC
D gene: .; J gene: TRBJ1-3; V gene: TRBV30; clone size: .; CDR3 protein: CAWTRGGTGNTIYF; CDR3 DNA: TGTGCCTGGACGAGGGGAGGAACTGGAAACACCATATATTTT
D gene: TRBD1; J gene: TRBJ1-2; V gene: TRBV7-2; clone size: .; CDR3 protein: CASTLGAGGKNGYTF; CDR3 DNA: TGTGCCAGCACCCTAGGGGCAGGGGGGAAAAATGGCTACACCTTC
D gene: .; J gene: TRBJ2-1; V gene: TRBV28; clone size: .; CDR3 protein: CASSSRGLYNEQFF; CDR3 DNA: TGTGCCAGCAGTTCGCGGGGACTCTACAATGAGCAGTTCTTC
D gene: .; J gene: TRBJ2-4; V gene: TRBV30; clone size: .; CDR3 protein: CAWSDTSYVTKNIQYF; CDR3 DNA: TGTGCCTGGAGCGATACTAGTTACGTGACCAAAAACATTCAGTACTTC
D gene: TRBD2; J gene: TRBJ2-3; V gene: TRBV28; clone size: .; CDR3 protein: CASSYKAGNPDTQYF; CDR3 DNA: TGTGCCAGCAGCTATAAAGCGGGGAACCCGGATACGCAGTATTTT
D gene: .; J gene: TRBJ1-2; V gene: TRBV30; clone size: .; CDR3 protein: CAWSAGNYGYTF; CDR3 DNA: TGTGCCTGGAGTGCAGGGAACTATGGCTACACCTTC
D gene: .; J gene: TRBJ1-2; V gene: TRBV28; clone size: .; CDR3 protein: CASGGENYGYTF; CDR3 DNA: TGTGCCAGCGGAGGAGAGAACTATGGCTACACCTTC
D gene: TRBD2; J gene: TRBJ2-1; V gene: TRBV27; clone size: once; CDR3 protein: CASSSPGGVINEQFF; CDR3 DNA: TGTGCCAGCAGTTCCCCCGGGGGGGTCATCAATGAGCAGTTCTTC
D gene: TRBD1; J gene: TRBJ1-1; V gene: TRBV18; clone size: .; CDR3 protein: CASSPGQAEAFF; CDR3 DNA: TGTGCCAGCTCACCCGGACAGGCTGAAGCTTTCTTT
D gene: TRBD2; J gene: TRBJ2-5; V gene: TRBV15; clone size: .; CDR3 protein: CATSENRLAGKTQYF; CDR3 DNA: TGTGCCACCAGCGAAAACAGACTAGCTGGGAAGACCCAGTACTTC
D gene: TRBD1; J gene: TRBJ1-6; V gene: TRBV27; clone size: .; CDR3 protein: CASSKKPGQGAQPLHF; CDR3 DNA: TGTGCCAGCAGTAAAAAACCGGGACAGGGGGCGCAGCCCCTCCACTTT
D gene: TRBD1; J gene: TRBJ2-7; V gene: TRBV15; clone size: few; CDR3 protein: CATSTTTDREYEQYF; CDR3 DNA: TGTGCCACCAGCACAACGACCGACAGGGAGTACGAGCAGTACTTC
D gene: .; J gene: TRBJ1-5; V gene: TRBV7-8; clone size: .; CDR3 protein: CASSSTTVTNQPQHF; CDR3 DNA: TGTGCCAGCAGCTCAACGACAGTCACCAATCAGCCCCAGCATTTT